Presented here are 4 T cell receptor beta chains from one specimen sequenced in a study of T cell repertoires in aging, cancer and after chemotherapy (dated by TCRdb to between 2019 and 2020). Genomic DNA extracted from peripheral blood, rather than sorted cells or RNA, was used as the source for amplification of TCR beta rearrangements. The sequencer listed for this sample is Illumina MiSeq. Multiplex touch-down PCR with a mixed TRB-A/B primer pool was used to amplify rearranged TRB sequences covering the V, D and J segments. TCRdb reprocessing: public reads trimmed at Q25 with fastp, clones called with MiXCR, in-frame beta chains kept. Each CDR3 protein appears once, grouped with its most common genes and DNA. In this sample the table shows approximately 5,600 distinct CDR3 sequences, 27% of which occur a single time. Over 8.5% of the sample is held by the ten biggest clonotypes. Sequencing used blood. The receptors come from a human donor with a solid tumor.

V gene TRBV11-1 combines with J gene TRBJ2-7; D unresolved. The germline V gene has CDR1 SGHAT and CDR2 FQDESV (reference sequence). This CDR3 has 15 amino acids. V dropped 5 bases and J dropped 3 bases, with 17 bases sitting between them. The CDR3 region is CASSLEKGSIYEQYF. CDR3 DNA: TGTGCCAGCAGCCTTGAGAAGGGATCAATCTACGAGCAGTACTTC.

This clonotype is labeled medium-sized. The chain has TRBV30 and TRBJ2-1; perhaps TRBD2 as D (5 bases). The V end lost 1 base, the J end lost 0 bases, and 13 bases lay between the germline ends. The germline CDR1 and CDR2 sequences are GTSNPN and SVGIG (reference sequence). The CDR3 loop spans 16 amino acids. The CDR3 is CAWSGILGSSYNEQFF. The CDR3 DNA reads TGTGCCTGGAGTGGGATACTAGGGAGCTCCTACAATGAGCAGTTCTTC.

This clonotype turned up a few times. The rearrangement uses TRBV20-1 and TRBJ1-1, with D unclear. Trimming left V 2 bases short and J 1 base short, with 8 bases between. Germline CDR1 is DFQATT and CDR2 is SNEGSKA (reference sequence). CDR3 length: 13 residues. The DNA of the CDR3 is TGCAGTGCTAGAACCCAAGCGAACACTGAAGCTTTCTTT. Residues: CSARTQANTEAFF.

The gene calls are TRBV19 and TRBJ1-1; 9 bases line up with TRBD1. V lost 8 bases and J lost 4; bases outside the gene matches: 11. Germline V CDR1 and CDR2: LNHDA, SQIVND (reference sequence). The CDR3 is 15 amino acids. The CDR3 DNA sequence: TGTGCCAGTGCCCGAAGGACAGGGGAGGTCACTGAAGCTTTCTTT. Protein product: CASARRTGEVTEAFF.